This T cell receptor (beta chain) stems from a study of cytomegalovirus exposure and HLA in healthy donors (dated by TCRdb to about 2017). Regarding the complete study: An earlier analysis of 587 of the donors reported about 290 Gb of sequence data and around 120 million unique TCR beta sequences from 190 million or so T cells. Roughly 290 gigabases of sequencing data and 70 million to 100 million unique TCR sequences made up an early release that covered under 750 HLA-typed donors. Among the roughly 400 genotyped donors, about 83% belonged to the genetic ancestry cluster associated with self-reported Caucasian donors. The study was designed to test whether signatures of past pathogen exposure could be identified by cataloging public T cell receptors. The study used immunosequencing to profile the T cell repertoires of several hundred subjects and linked those repertoires to cytomegalovirus serostatus. Besides the first cohort of roughly 640 subjects, a separate validation cohort made up of over 100 different subjects was used. To predict cytomegalovirus infection status, the study combined high-throughput TCR immunosequencing, statistical association of individual TCRs with disease status, and machine learning. A later analysis re-analyzed previously published TCR beta repertoires from 500 to 700 donors and added high-resolution HLA genotyping to study TCR occurrence patterns. Rather than using new phenotypic data, the later analysis identified candidate immune exposures from TCR beta sequences and from how often those sequences occurred across donors. To decide whether each TCR beta V gene segment behaved as functional or pseudogenic, an earlier analysis of some 600 of the donors relied on high-throughput TCR beta sequencing. Donor age, sex, ethnicity and CMV serostatus were collected together with the repertoire data. A later genetic analysis used genome-wide SNP genotypes for about 55% of the 666 donors, treating that subset as a discovery cohort. All discovery cohort repertoires had been generated using a single sequencing platform. HLA typing covered class I and class II loci at four-digit resolution. The number of typed donors differed by locus: roughly 620-640 for A, B, C, DRB1 and DQB1; 522 for DQA1; approximately 600 for DPA1; and some 470 for DPB1. Because of strong linkage in the cohort, five DR-DQ haplotypes were treated as single units for association and clustering. Among almost 400 genotyped donors of the cohort, an average of roughly 240,000 unique TCR beta nucleotide sequences were sequenced per donor, around 20% of them non-productive. Study-wide conclusions, independent of this receptor: Correlated functional status among segregating V segments might be attributable to linkage disequilibrium, but an unknown experimental factor could not be ruled out. Because some donors lacked HLA typing at each locus, the association tests relied only on the typed subset. Assigning TCR associations to individual alleles was difficult when HLA alleles, especially DR and DQ, strongly co-occurred. A later genetic analysis reported fewer N-insertions in productive TCRs among donors in an Asian-associated ancestry cluster than the roughly 720-donor mean. The only immune exposure information available for the cohort was CMV serostatus. The cohort was sequenced for TCR beta chains only, and without alpha or paired-chain data the features that could be detected were limited. A cluster of highly shared sequence variants was judged likely to represent a technical artifact of the sequencing pipeline. V-gene and J-gene trimming of TCR beta chains was associated with a missense DCLRE1C variant in a later genetic analysis, and the association was replicated in an independent cohort. Because counts were too low, 15 to 20 rarely observed V segments, including chromosome 9 orphons, were excluded from the earlier analysis of roughly 580 of the donors. Sequencing depth was assumed to be roughly uniform across donors in the presence/absence analyses, though that assumption may not hold. In vitro tests confirmed that a few of the cytomegalovirus-associated TCR beta chains recognize cytomegalovirus antigens. A later analysis reported that several top co-occurrence clusters appeared linked to parvovirus B19, influenza, CMV and Epstein-Barr virus. In a later analysis, HLA-associated TCR beta chains were found to be more clonally expanded and to have lower generation probabilities than equally common non-associated chains. In the study, 150 to 200 TCR beta chains were listed as associated with cytomegalovirus. A further reported finding was that TCR beta sequences accurately predicted the HLA-A and HLA-B alleles for most subjects in the first cohort. While some public TCRs were present in many individuals, most TCR sequences turned up only very rarely across donors. It was suggested by the authors that the approach could potentially be generalized to other disease states and immunological phenotypes. An earlier analysis of approximately 540 of the donors showed that most TCR beta V segments appeared in productive rearrangements either about 90% or about 30% of the time, which broadly matched IMGT annotations. At a false discovery rate of 0.05, a later analysis linked about 16,000 TCR beta sequences to specific HLA alleles. A later analysis found that TCR association rates varied across HLA loci, with DRB1 alleles showing the most associated TCRs and HLA-C alleles the fewest. Because the 87-base-pair reads could not distinguish some IMGT-functional V segments, including TRBV6-2 and TRBV6-3, those segments were excluded. The classifier was reported to diagnose cytomegalovirus status with high specificity and sensitivity in both the original and validation cohorts. Most CMV-associated TCR beta chains appeared to be HLA-restricted in a later analysis, and the HLA associations seemed to be driven largely by CMV exposure.

Regarding this clone: The antigen it binds to is not known. Nothing much larger sits one base from this clone, and base qualities are not available.

Germline trimming: 1 base from V, 3 bases from J; junction bases outside gene matches: 5. Taken from the germline V gene, the CDR1 and CDR2 loops are SGHRS and YFSETQ. Its CDR3 holds 15 amino acids, cysteine through phenylalanine. The kept DNA is CDR3 alone, 45 bases in frame from the first base. The cohort was made up of 500 to 850 healthy bone marrow donors. All cohort members were sampled while nominally healthy, although unrecorded immune exposures were likely present. The donor was CMV seronegative and belonged to the group of 350 or so seronegative cohort members. A peripheral blood sample was provided by each donor, and peripheral blood mononuclear cells were used for TCR beta sequencing. Genomic DNA extraction from the blood cell samples was performed with the Qiagen DNeasy Blood Extraction Kit. The library was generated by the immunoSEQ multiplex PCR assay. The multiplex PCR relied on a mix of 60 forward primers for TCR Vbeta segments and 13 reverse primers for TCR Jbeta segments. Amplification of the CDR3 region of rearranged TCR beta genes was performed with a multiplex PCR assay on genomic DNA. On the Illumina HiSeq System, the amplified TCR beta libraries were sequenced as 87-base-pair reads. The published analysis was carried out like this. Across the 640 or so repertoires, a later analysis counted tens of millions of unique TCR beta chains, roughly 11 million of which were shared by at least two donors. A nearest-neighbor algorithm error-corrected the raw reads and collapsed the reads into unique sequences, merging closely related sequences to remove PCR and sequencing errors. CDR3 sequences were aligned to IMGT reference sequences to assign V, D and J gene segments. For a sequence to be retained, a match of at least six nucleotides was required to both a V gene segment and a J gene segment. A rearrangement was called productive if the CDR3 had no stop codons and remained in frame with V and J, and every other rearrangement was called non-productive. CDR3 was defined by IMGT convention, running from the second conserved V-encoded cysteine to the conserved J-encoded phenylalanine. The earlier analysis of some 550 of the donors excluded any sequence lacking an unambiguous match to a single V gene segment. In an earlier analysis of 587 of the donors, a V segment was called functional when productive rearrangements were above 56.7%, and segregating when the standard deviation between donors exceeded 5%. To diagnose cytomegalovirus status from the catalog of TCR beta chain sequences, a statistical classification framework was built. A later analysis assigned V and J genes by comparing TCR nucleotide sequences with IMGT/GENE-DB human TR gene sequences. In a later analysis, CDR3 sequences and most-parsimonious VDJ recombination scenarios were assigned using the TCRdist pipeline. In a later analysis, every TCR beta chain was defined by the combination of its CDR3 amino acid sequence and its V-gene family, and reads without a unique V-gene family were dropped. To address suspected cross-contamination and a sequencing artifact, a later analysis removed roughly 580 highly shared, low-generation-probability nucleotide sequences. For each public chain, a later analysis derived a clonal expansion index from normalized ranks of inferred template counts within each repertoire. In a later analysis, generation probabilities were computed using a VDJ recombination model fitted to out-of-frame rearrangements, and the results were checked against IGoR. Hypergeometric tests were used in a later analysis to score TCR-TCR, TCR-HLA and TCR-CMV co-occurrence, with a repertoire-size bias correction applied to the TCR pairs. A later analysis estimated false discovery rates by permuting HLA or CMV assignments 20 times. In a later analysis, co-occurring TCRs were grouped with DBSCAN, and TCRdist sequence similarity was added when clustering was performed within HLA-allele-positive subsets. Co-occurrence clustering excluded repertoires with fewer than 30,000 or more than 120,000 public chains, plus five with anomalous nucleotide sharing. As stored in TCRdb, this immuneACCESS dataset retains in-frame rearrangements with V and J assigned. A fraction of the clones does not appear; measured against another copy, unresolved V genes explain less than half of the discrepancy, and the remainder lacks a known reason. V, J and clone size derive from that table, while D and trimming were established from the DNA sequence. The sample contains about 140,000 clones, roughly 80% of them found a single time. In total, the top ten clones hold approximately 2% of the sample.

The source material was PBMCs. This sequence was found in a man under 40 in good health and CMV-seronegative. Recombination joined TRBV5-1 with TRBJ2-3, with 7 junctional bases fitting TRBD1. The DNA is as follows: TGCGCCAGCAGCTTGTGGGGGACAGAAACAGATACGCAGTATTTT. Translation gives CASSLWGTETDTQYF.